This TCR beta chain stems from a study of Ad26.COV2.S vaccination and SARS-CoV-2 variants. Worth noting for this clone: The antigen remains unidentified.

Findings and caveats of the study: Substantial breadth was reportedly displayed by spike-specific CD8+ and CD4+ T cell responses after vaccination. Possibly, TCR breadth and depth analyses underestimated total T cell responses.

Measured with immunoSEQ multiplex PCR; TCRdb has only the in-frame clones, and not every one. The sample shows about 680,000 clones, 80% to 90% of them seen only once. Treatment here: roughly 20 received Ad26.COV2.S at low or high dose, single or two shots; 5 received placebo; per-sample allocation not given. Collection of samples fell on day 63 after the first vaccine or placebo injection. Trimming removed 0 bases from V and 3 bases from J; junction bases left unmatched: 6. Germline assignment: CDR1 SGHTA and CDR2 FQGNSA. The CDR3 spans 16 residues. Sequenced here: peripheral blood, sampled in a trial of Ad26.COV2.S vaccine versus placebo. The source of this sequence is a person between 18 and 65 years old who received the Ad26.COV2.S COVID-19 vaccine or a placebo. This rearrangement joins TRBV7-2 to TRBJ1-1, with TRBD1 matching 8 bases. The CDR3 loop is CASSLAGAGGYTEAFF. Here the CDR3 DNA reads TGTGCCAGCAGCTTAGCGGGGGCAGGGGGCTACACTGAAGCTTTCTTT.